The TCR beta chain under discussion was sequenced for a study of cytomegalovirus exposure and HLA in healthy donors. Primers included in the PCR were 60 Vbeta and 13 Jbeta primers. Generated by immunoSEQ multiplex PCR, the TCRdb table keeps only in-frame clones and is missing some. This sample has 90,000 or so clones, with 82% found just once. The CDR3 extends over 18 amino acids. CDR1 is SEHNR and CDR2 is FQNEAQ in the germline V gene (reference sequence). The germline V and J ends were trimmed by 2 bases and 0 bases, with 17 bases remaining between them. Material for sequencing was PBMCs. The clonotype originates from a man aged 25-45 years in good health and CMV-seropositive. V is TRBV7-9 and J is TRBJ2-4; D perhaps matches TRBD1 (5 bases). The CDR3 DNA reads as TGTGCCAGCAGCTTAAGGGGCGGAAGGGATAAAGCCAAAAACATTCAGTACTTC. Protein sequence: CASSLRGGRDKAKNIQYF.